This note documents a single T cell receptor (beta chain) sequence. The antigen remains undetermined. Genomic DNA of every subset was divided equally among multiple immunoSEQ plates. Original methodology: ImmunoSEQ gave junction-only sequences without quality scores, so filtering differed. The data were produced by immunoSEQ multiplex PCR, yet TCRdb's version contains in-frame clones alone and is incomplete. The DNA was the basis for D and trimming; V, J and clone size are from that table. The table lists some 1.4 million clones, roughly 96% of them singletons. These data are taken from a study of shared clonotypes between healthy human individuals. Study observations and caveats: Donor scarcity curtailed the genetic and exposure-history diversity represented herein. Around 4.9% of naive CD4 clonotypes were shared across several donors.

The CDR3 totals 17 residues. Per the germline V gene, CDR1 is SGHTA and CDR2 is FQGNSA. After removal of 3 bases from V and 4 bases from J, the junction contained 9 bases not matched to a gene. Material for sequencing was naive CD4+ T cells sorted from blood. The subset here: CD45RA+ positively selected. The TCR sequence derives from a man in his thirties or forties in good health. The rearrangement links TRBV7-2 to TRBJ1-1; 12 positions match TRBD1. The CDR3 is CASSFPGQGAFSTEAFF. CDR3 in DNA: TGTGCCAGCAGCTTTCCGGGACAGGGGGCGTTCAGCACTGAAGCTTTCTTT. Supplemented by reference TRBV7-2 and TRBJ1-1, the full variable domain reads GAGVSQSPSNKVTEKGKDVELRCDPISGHTALYWYRQSLGQGLEFLIYFQGNSAPDKSGLPSDRFSAERTGGSVSTLTIQRTQQEDSAVYLCASSFPGQGAFSTEAFFGQGTRLTVV.